These T cell receptor beta chains were read from a single sample in a study of CD8+ T cells in alopecia areata. Sequenced by immunoSEQ multiplex PCR; TCRdb stores in-frame clones only, minus some. The profile covers about 56,000 clones, with almost 97% appearing a single time and around a quarter taken by the ten largest. The material sequenced was CD8+ T cells sorted from blood, taken at week 0. The receptors here all came from a human donor with alopecia areata. Each CDR3 is given without its conserved first and last residue. D genes are given only for firm matches.

j_call,v_call,d_call,cdr3_aa
TRBJ2-7,TRBV5-5,-,ASSPERFPGEQY
TRBJ2-1,TRBV29-1,-,SVGVGGSYNEQF
TRBJ2-1,TRBV7-9,-,ASSSSGRPNEQF
TRBJ1-5,TRBV7-9,-,ASSSTRGQPQH
TRBJ1-6,TRBV27,-,ASSLSPPGGNRPLH
TRBJ2-7,TRBV4-1,TRBD2,ASSQERGGTRGYEQY
TRBJ2-3,TRBV5-1,-,ASSFRQPTDTQY
TRBJ2-7,TRBV4-3,TRBD1,ASSQSRGLEQY
TRBJ2-1,TRBV7-9,-,ASTMGLGGNEQF
TRBJ2-7,TRBV6-5,-,ASSYSRTHLNEQY
TRBJ2-3,TRBV18,-,ASSPPLTGHSTDTQY
TRBJ2-7,TRBV4-3,TRBD1,ASSQDPVGQGLYEQY
TRBJ2-7,TRBV5-1,-,ASSSVGPNYEQY
TRBJ2-1,TRBV30,-,AWSLSRNEQF
TRBJ2-5,TRBV29-1,TRBD1,SVNPGQGIRETQY
TRBJ2-1,TRBV7-8,TRBD2,ASSFSSGGAANEQF
TRBJ2-1,TRBV7-6,-,ASSLARVGGGLHEQF
TRBJ2-5,TRBV4-1,-,ASSPTGIETQY